The 30 T cell receptor beta chains listed next were all sequenced from one sample in a study of control samples from healthy donors and cancer patients. TCRdb's copy holds only in-frame clones and misses some; the assay was immunoSEQ multiplex PCR. The repertoire holds some 73,000 clones, with 94% as singletons. The sequencing input was blood. These receptors originate from a woman aged 40 to 50 in good health.

This clone was found once. The rearrangement joins TRBV19 to TRBJ1-5, with TRBD1 matching over 8 bases. Germline-derived CDR1 and CDR2 are LNHDA and SQIVND (reference sequence). CDR3 length: 14 amino acids. After removal of 6 bases from V and 0 bases from J, the junction contained 1 base not matched to a gene. The CDR3 nucleotides are TGTGCCAGTAGGGACAGGGATAGCAATCAGCCCCAGCATTTT. Translation: CASRDRDSNQPQHF.

The chain links TRBV6-5 to TRBJ1-6, with a possible D match to TRBD1 (5 bases). Germline V CDR1 and CDR2: MNHEY, SVGAGI. V gave up 0 bases and J gave up 7 bases, with 13 bases separating them. This CDR3 comprises 16 residues. CDR3 amino acids: CASSYSSGTVNSPLHF. CDR3 in DNA: TGTGCCAGCAGTTACTCGTCCGGGACGGTCAATTCACCCCTCCACTTT.

A single count supports this clone. This chain joins TRBV14 and TRBJ1-6; the D is unclear. Germline CDR1 SGHDN, CDR2 FVKESK. CDR3 length: 12 residues. Trimming removed 5 bases at V and 8 bases at J, with 7 bases between. The CDR3 region has the DNA TGTGCCAGCAGCGTCGGAGATTCACCCCTCCACTTT. It yields the protein CASSVGDSPLHF.

The CDR3 DNA is TGTGCCAGCAGGGAGACTAGCGGGGGAGGTGAGCAGTTCTTC. Amino acids: CASRETSGGGEQFF. The chain recombines TRBV2 with TRBJ2-1; 12 positions match TRBD2. Germline CDR1 and CDR2: SNHLY and FYNNEI. The CDR3 spans 14 residues. The junction had 6 bases not matched to a gene; V was cut back by 6 bases and J by 9 bases.

CDR3 in DNA: TGTGCCAGCAGCTACCGGACAGGGCCCAACTATGGCTACACCTTC. Its translation: CASSYRTGPNYGYTF. V gene TRBV5-8 combines with J gene TRBJ1-2; 8 nucleotides line up with TRBD1. CDR3 length: 15 residues. With 3 bases clipped from V and 2 bases from J, the junction kept 6 bases outside the gene matches. Germline CDR1 is SGHTS and CDR2 is YDEGEE.

The chain combines TRBV2 with TRBJ2-2; 10 bases match TRBD2. CDR1 and CDR2 from the germline V gene are SNHLY and FYNNEI. V trimming: 0 bases; J trimming: 5 bases; junction bases outside the gene matches: 0. The CDR3 consists of 15 residues. In DNA form, the CDR3 reads TGTGCCAGCAGTGAAGCGGGACTAGCGACCGGGGAGCTGTTTTTT. Amino acid sequence: CASSEAGLATGELFF.

The gene calls are TRBV2 and TRBJ1-1; 10 bases fit TRBD1. CDR1 and CDR2 (germline): SNHLY, FYNNEI. The CDR3 has 13 residues. The ends lost 11 bases at V and 4 bases at J; junction bases unmatched: 7. CDR3 loop: CAGKRTGGTEAFF. The CDR3 bases are TGTGCCGGGAAACGGACAGGGGGCACTGAAGCTTTCTTT.

This clone was counted once. The rearrangement links TRBV19 to TRBJ2-1, with D tentatively TRBD1 or TRBD2 (5 bases each). Germline lookup yields CDR1 LNHDA and CDR2 SQIVND (reference sequence). The length of the CDR3 is 15 residues. V lost 8 bases, J lost 3 bases, and 17 bases lay in between. The CDR3 spells CASGLRGTYYNEQFF. The DNA for the CDR3 is TGTGCCAGTGGTCTAAGAGGGACCTACTACAATGAGCAGTTCTTC.

This chain links TRBV12-3 or TRBV12-4 with TRBJ2-1, with D perhaps given as TRBD1 or TRBD2 (5 bases each). This CDR3 has 13 amino acids. V gave up 6 bases and J gave up 4 bases, with 10 bases separating them. The DNA of the CDR3 is TGTGCCAGCAGCCCAGGGAGTTACAATGAGCAGTTCTTC. It yields the protein CASSPGSYNEQFF.

Only one count was recorded for this clone. V and J are TRBV9 and TRBJ1-1; 8 nucleotides agree with TRBD1. This CDR3 region has 14 residues. Germline lookup yields CDR1 SGDLS and CDR2 YYNGEE. Unmatched junction bases numbered 2, after V lost 3 bases and J lost 1 base. The CDR3 spells CASSAGQGNTEAFF. CDR3 bases: TGTGCCAGCAGCGCCGGACAGGGGAACACTGAAGCTTTCTTT.

V and J are TRBV5-1 and TRBJ2-5, with no clear D. The CDR3 spans 13 residues. Trimming removed 2 bases from V and 2 bases from J, with 7 bases in between. The V gene's germline CDR1 is SGHRS and CDR2 YFSETQ. The CDR3 DNA reads as TGCGCCAGCAGCTTTAATGGGCAAGAGACCCAGTACTTC. Translated: CASSFNGQETQYF.

The chain uses TRBV3-1 (or the pseudogene TRBV3-2) and TRBJ2-2, with unresolved D. CDR3 size: 16 residues. The germline V gene encodes CDR1 LGHDT and CDR2 YNNKEL (reference sequence). Trimming removed 4 bases at V and 0 bases at J, with 12 bases between. The CDR3 sequence is CASSRPAIANTGELFF. The CDR3, as DNA: TGTGCCAGCAGCCGGCCTGCAATCGCGAACACCGGGGAGCTGTTTTTT.

The chain joins TRBV7-2 to TRBJ2-1, with D possibly being TRBD2 (6 bases). Looked up from germline, CDR1 is SGHTA and CDR2 is FQGNSA. The V end was cut by 3 bases, the J end by 6 bases, with 12 bases between. This CDR3 spans 14 amino acids. Written as DNA, the CDR3 is TGTGCCAGCAGCTTTAGACTAGAGGCCAATGAGCAGTTCTTC. Translated: CASSFRLEANEQFF. The variable domain in full, with the rest retrieved from reference TRBV7-2 and TRBJ2-1, is GAGVSQSPSNKVTEKGKDVELRCDPISGHTALYWYRQSLGQGLEFLIYFQGNSAPDKSGLPSDRFSAERTGGSVSTLTIQRTQQEDSAVYLCASSFRLEANEQFFGPGTRLTVL.

This clone was found a few times. The rearrangement uses TRBV10-3 and TRBJ1-2; perhaps TRBD1 as D (6 bases). This CDR3 is 14 amino acids long. V was clipped by 6 bases and J by 8 bases, with 19 bases between them. The germline V gene encodes CDR1 ENHRY and CDR2 SYGVKD. The CDR3 sequence is CAISPLGGAEGYTF. The CDR3 DNA reads TGTGCCATCAGCCCCCTGGGGGGGGCGGAAGGCTACACCTTC.

This clone showed up just a few times. The V gene is TRBV20-1, the J gene TRBJ2-7; D ambiguous. The V end was cut by 3 bases, the J end by 7 bases, with 10 bases between. CDR3 length: 11 residues. Germline-derived CDR1 and CDR2 are DFQATT and SNEGSKA (reference sequence). Here the CDR3 DNA reads TGCAGTGCTAGCCAGGCCCTGGAGCAGTACTTC. It codes for CSASQALEQYF.

The chain carries TRBV12-3 or TRBV12-4 and TRBJ2-5; perhaps TRBD1 as D (5 bases). Between the trimmed V and J ends, which lost 10 bases and 6 bases, there was a span of 18 bases. The CDR3 loop spans 13 amino acids. The CDR3 sequence is CATLSRVRKTQYF. DNA of the CDR3: TGTGCCACCTTATCCAGGGTTCGGAAGACCCAGTACTTC.

The rearrangement links TRBV7-8 to TRBJ1-2, with TRBD1 matching over 9 bases. The CDR3 spans 15 residues. Germline V lookup: CDR1 SGHVS, CDR2 FQNEAQ. With V trimmed by 5 bases and J by 7 bases, 11 bases remained unmatched. The CDR3 region is CASSLEGTGSRGYTF. DNA for the CDR3: TGTGCCAGCAGCCTAGAGGGGACAGGGTCTCGTGGCTACACCTTC. The full variable domain, rest sourced from reference TRBV7-8 and TRBJ1-2, is GAGVSQSPRYKVAKRGQDVALRCDPISGHVSLFWYQQALGQGPEFLTYFQNEAQLDKSGLPSDRFFAERPEGSVSTLKIQRTQQEDSAVYLCASSLEGTGSRGYTFGSGTRLTVV.

The V call is TRBV30, the J call TRBJ1-1; TRBD1 agrees at 8 bases. The CDR3 length is 14 residues. V gave up 1 base and J gave up 3 bases; unmatched junction bases: 4. CDR1 GTSNPN and CDR2 SVGIG come from the germline V gene (reference sequence). CDR3 in DNA: TGTGCCTGGAGTGGGGGACAGGCGGACACTGAAGCTTTCTTT. Its translation: CAWSGGQADTEAFF.

The chain couples TRBV2 to TRBJ2-5; 13 bases match TRBD2. The CDR3 is made up of 16 amino acids. V shed 6 bases, J shed 7 bases, and the junction held 11 bases outside the gene matches. Germline V gene sequence: CDR1 SNHLY, CDR2 FYNNEI. The CDR3, as DNA: TGTGCCAGCAGGAAGGGACTAGCGGGGAGTGGGGGGACCCAGTACTTC. Protein sequence: CASRKGLAGSGGTQYF.

The gene calls are TRBV7-6 and TRBJ2-2, with D possibly matching TRBD1 (6 bases). From germline, CDR1 is SGHVS and CDR2 FNYEAQ. Trimming pared 5 bases from V and 1 base from J, leaving 8 bases between. The CDR3 has 14 amino acids. The CDR3 sequence: CASSVGQNTGELFF. The CDR3 nucleotides are TGTGCCAGCAGCGTGGGACAGAACACCGGGGAGCTGTTTTTT.

This clone appeared once. The chain links TRBV18 to TRBJ2-7; perhaps D is TRBD1 or TRBD2 (5 bases each). V was cut by 0 bases and J by 5 bases, with 14 bases left in between. Germline V gene lookup returns CDR1 KGHSH and CDR2 LQKENI. CDR3 size: 15 residues. This chain's CDR3 is CASSPPAGAGNEQYF. CDR3 nucleotides: TGTGCCAGCTCACCACCGGCCGGGGCAGGTAACGAGCAGTACTTC.

The rearrangement uses TRBV24-1 and TRBJ1-1; 9 positions match TRBD1. J lost 1 base, V lost 2 bases, and 4 bases had no gene match. The CDR3 has 16 residues. Germline V gives CDR1 KGHDR, CDR2 SFDVKD. The CDR3 spells CATSDWGTGPNTEAFF. The DNA for the CDR3 is TGTGCCACCAGTGATTGGGGGACAGGGCCGAACACTGAAGCTTTCTTT.

This chain links TRBV2 with TRBJ1-2; tentative D call: TRBD1 (6 bases). Deletions cut 2 bases from V and 0 bases from J, with 10 bases between. CDR1 is SNHLY, CDR2 FYNNEI, per germline. This CDR3 comprises 15 residues. In DNA form, the CDR3 reads TGTGCCAGCAGTGAACTAGGGGGGGCTAACTATGGCTACACCTTC. Residues: CASSELGGANYGYTF.

This chain joins TRBV7-9 and TRBJ2-7, with a possible D match to TRBD1 (6 bases). CDR3 length: 15 residues. Trimming cost V 5 bases and J 4 bases, with 18 bases left between them. The germline CDR1 and CDR2 sequences are SEHNR and FQNEAQ (reference sequence). CDR3 region: CASSPHRANGYEQYF. The DNA for the CDR3 is TGTGCCAGCAGCCCCCACAGGGCGAACGGTTACGAGCAGTACTTC. The full variable domain, completed using reference TRBV7-9 and TRBJ2-7, is DTGVSQNPRHKITKRGQNVTFRCDPISEHNRLYWYRQTLGQGPEFLTYFQNEAQLEKSRLLSDRFSAERPKGSFSTLEIQRTEQGDSAMYLCASSPHRANGYEQYFGPGTRLTVT.

Here the CDR3 reads CASSPLAGVYAEQFF. The DNA of the CDR3 is TGTGCCAGCAGCCCGCTAGCGGGGGTCTATGCTGAGCAGTTCTTC. This sequence joins TRBV7-6 and TRBJ2-1; TRBD2 aligns across 10 bases. V shed 5 bases and J 9 bases; nucleotides not matched to a gene: 10. There are 15 residues in the CDR3. From germline, CDR1 is SGHVS and CDR2 FNYEAQ.

The rearrangement links TRBV7-9 to TRBJ1-2; tentative D call: TRBD1 (6 bases). The CDR3 totals 17 residues. V was clipped by 5 bases and J by 4 bases, with 23 bases between them. The V gene's germline CDR1 is SEHNR and CDR2 FQNEAQ (reference sequence). The CDR3, as DNA: TGTGCCAGCAGCCCGGGGGCGACGATCTCCCTAGGCTATGGCTACACCTTC. Amino acids: CASSPGATISLGYGYTF.

The rearrangement joins TRBV6-6 to TRBJ2-7; 7 bases are a match to TRBD1. Losses at the gene ends were 10 bases for V and 4 bases for J; bases not matched to a gene: 16. The CDR3 has 15 amino acids. The germline V gene encodes CDR1 MNHNY and CDR2 SVGAGI (reference sequence). The DNA for the CDR3 is TGTGCCACCTCAGATCCAGGGGGTGCTTTTTACGAGCAGTACTTC. Its translation: CATSDPGGAFYEQYF.

The CDR3 DNA reads TGTGCCAGCAGCCACAGGGGTGTTTACGAGCAGTACTTC. Amino acids: CASSHRGVYEQYF. The rearrangement joins TRBV6-2 or TRBV6-3 to TRBJ2-7, with TRBD1 matching over 7 bases. CDR3 length: 13 amino acids. Germline V lookup: CDR1 MNHEY, CDR2 SVGEGT. Trimming took 6 bases from V and 4 from J; bases not matched to a gene: 6.

The chain has TRBV10-3 and TRBJ2-2, with a possible D match to TRBD2 (7 bases). This CDR3 is built from 15 residues. Between the trimmed V and J ends, which lost 10 bases and 7 bases, there was a span of 22 bases. Germline CDR1 and CDR2: ENHRY and SYGVKD. In DNA, the CDR3 is TGTGCCACCAAAGGGGGAGGGAGTATTAACGGGGAGCTGTTTTTT. This codes for CATKGGGSINGELFF.

DNA for the CDR3: TGTGCCTGGAGCGTGGGGTTAAAGTCACCCCTCCACTTT. Encoded protein: CAWSVGLKSPLHF. This chain connects TRBV30 to TRBJ1-6; D gene ambiguous. The CDR3 totals 13 residues. V lost 3 bases, J lost 10 bases, and 13 bases lay in between. The germline V gene encodes CDR1 GTSNPN and CDR2 SVGIG (reference sequence). The full variable domain, with the rest looked up from reference TRBV30 and TRBJ1-6, is SQTIHQWPATLVQPVGSPLSLECTVEGTSNPNLYWYRQAAGRGLQLLFYSVGIGQISSEVPQNLSASRPQDRQFILSSKKLLLSDSGFYLCAWSVGLKSPLHFGNGTRLTVT.